One sample yielded the 8 T cell receptor beta chains listed below, sequenced in a study of siplizumab effects on memory and regulatory T cells. Here immunoSEQ multiplex PCR was the method, and the copy in TCRdb shows in-frame clones only, minus some. The profile shows around 87,000 clones, 85% to 90% of them singletons. Sequenced input: CD4+ T cells sorted from blood. Receptors originate from a human donor in good health.

Worth noting for this clone: The CDR3 end shows no conserved phenylalanine or tryptophan, and so a read error is likely. This chain uses TRBV19 with TRBJ2-7, with 7 bases identical to TRBD1. The CDR3 totals 14 residues. The germline V gene has CDR1 LNHDA and CDR2 SQIVND (reference sequence). The trim removed 4 bases at V and 4 bases at J, leaving 7 bases unmatched. The CDR3 spells CASSKGTAVYEQYL. For the CDR3, the DNA is TGTGCCAGTAGTAAAGGGACAGCTGTATACGAGCAGTACCTC.

The chain combines TRBV6-1 with TRBJ2-7; TRBD1 agrees at 10 bases. Germline-derived CDR1 and CDR2 are MNHNS and SASEGT. V trimming: 6 bases; J trimming: 6 bases; junction bases outside the gene matches: 8. The CDR3 is 14 amino acids. The DNA of the CDR3 is TGTGCCAGCAGCACCGGGACAGGGGACCGCGAGCAGTACTTC. Protein product: CASSTGTGDREQYF.

The chain couples TRBV28 to TRBJ2-2, with D maybe TRBD1 (6 bases). The V end was cut by 5 bases, the J end by 7 bases, with 20 bases between. The CDR3 has 16 residues. The germline V gene has CDR1 MDHEN and CDR2 SYDVKM. The DNA for the CDR3 is TGTGCCAGCAGTGCTATCAGGGGAGTTATTATCGGGGAGCTGTTTTTT. It yields the protein CASSAIRGVIIGELFF.

V usage is TRBV6-5 and J usage is TRBJ2-7; D gene unclear. The germline V and J ends were trimmed by 6 bases and 0 bases, with 12 bases remaining between them. Per the germline V gene, CDR1 is MNHEY and CDR2 is SVGAGI. The CDR3 loop spans 14 amino acids. CDR3 bases: TGTGCCAGCAGCAAAGGGCGGAGCTCCTACGAGCAGTACTTC. Its translation: CASSKGRSSYEQYF.

V usage is TRBV5-1 and J usage is TRBJ2-2; D call uncertain. Germline assignment: CDR1 SGHRS and CDR2 YFSETQ. This CDR3 is built from 13 residues. The V and J ends lost 5 bases and 5 bases respectively, with 10 bases between them. In DNA form, the CDR3 reads TGCGCCAGCAGGGAAAGGTATACCGGGGAGCTGTTTTTT. It yields the protein CASRERYTGELFF.

The V gene is TRBV6-5, the J gene TRBJ1-4, with D hard to call. The CDR3 covers 14 residues. Between the trimmed V and J ends, which lost 7 bases and 3 bases, there was a span of 12 bases. CDR1 is MNHEY and CDR2 is SVGAGI in the germline V gene. For the CDR3, the DNA is TGTGCCAGCAAGGCCGTCGAGGCTAATGAAAAACTGTTTTTT. This codes for CASKAVEANEKLFF.

This chain connects TRBV5-1 to TRBJ2-1, with D perhaps TRBD1 or TRBD2 (5 bases each). The CDR3 loop spans 15 amino acids. V was trimmed by 0 bases and J by 4 bases, leaving 11 bases between them. Looked up from germline, CDR1 is SGHRS and CDR2 is YFSETQ. This CDR3 reads CASSLGGVVYNEQFF. CDR3 bases: TGCGCCAGCAGCTTGGGAGGGGTAGTTTACAATGAGCAGTTCTTC.

The rearrangement uses TRBV2 and TRBJ1-1, with D uncertain. CDR1 is SNHLY and CDR2 is FYNNEI in the germline V gene. This CDR3 contains 13 residues. The germline V and J ends were trimmed by 4 bases and 1 base, with 7 bases remaining between them. The CDR3 region is CASSVSQNTEAFF. The CDR3 DNA sequence: TGTGCCAGCAGTGTTTCGCAGAACACTGAAGCTTTCTTT.